These 27 T cell receptor beta chains originate from one sample sequenced in a study of T cell repertoires in cytomegalovirus infection. TCRdb reprocessed the reads with MiXCR, giving one entry per CDR3 protein. Of roughly 920,000 distinct CDR3 sequences in the sample, roughly a third were seen once. No antigen is known for these receptors. Material: cultured CD8+ T cells from PBMCs, obtained from culture after CMV antigen stimulation. These receptors originate from a human donor in good health (CMV status not recorded). Some clones in this sample may be carry-over from other donors' samples.

The chain is built from TRBV20-1 and TRBJ1-1, with 7 bases that match TRBD1. This CDR3 has 12 residues. V gave up 1 base and J gave up 6 bases; unmatched junction bases: 2. Germline CDR1 reads DFQATT; CDR2 reads SNEGSKA (reference sequence). As DNA, the CDR3 is TGCAGTGCTAGAGTTGGGACAGCTGAAGCTTTCTTT. Amino acid sequence: CSARVGTAEAFF.

V is TRBV14 and J is TRBJ1-1, with D hard to call. The V and J ends lost 1 base and 7 bases respectively, with 16 bases between them. The CDR3 sequence is 15 residues long. Looked up from germline, CDR1 is SGHDN and CDR2 is FVKESK. The CDR3 DNA follows: TGTGCCAGCAGCCAAGCTCTCCGAGGGCGGAATGAAGCTTTCTTT. It specifies CASSQALRGRNEAFF.

The genes are TRBV7-2 and TRBJ1-1; D ambiguous. Germline CDR1 is SGHTA and CDR2 is FQGNSA. V was shortened by 7 bases and J by 7 bases, with 13 bases between the two germline ends. The CDR3 runs 12 residues. The CDR3 DNA reads TGTGCCAGCAATCATGGCTCGGGTGAAGCTTTCTTT. Translated: CASNHGSGEAFF.

V usage is TRBV6-6 and J usage is TRBJ1-2; maybe TRBD1 (5 bases). CDR3 length: 16 amino acids. Trimming stripped 0 bases from V and 3 bases from J, with 14 bases between. Germline V lookup: CDR1 MNHNY, CDR2 SVGAGI (reference sequence). The CDR3 sequence: CASSYSKDTGDYGYTF. CDR3 nucleotide sequence: TGTGCCAGCAGTTACTCGAAGGACACGGGCGACTATGGCTACACCTTC.

This clonotype has more than one count but fewer than ten. The V gene is TRBV9, the J gene TRBJ1-5; D unclear. V lost 4 bases and J lost 2, with 13 bases in between. The CDR3 has 15 amino acids. Looked up from germline, CDR1 is SGDLS and CDR2 is YYNGEE. The CDR3 region has the DNA TGTGCCAGCAGCACCACTGGGGTGGGCAATCAGCCCCAGCATTTT. Encoded protein: CASSTTGVGNQPQHF.

V is TRBV6-2 or TRBV6-3 and J is TRBJ2-5, with D perhaps TRBD2 (5 bases). Trimming pared 0 bases from V and 4 bases from J, leaving 18 bases between. This CDR3 has 17 amino acids. The germline V gene encodes CDR1 MNHEY and CDR2 SVGEGT. The CDR3 sequence is CASSYSGVGTRGETQYF. The DNA for the CDR3 is TGTGCCAGCAGTTACTCTGGGGTCGGAACCCGGGGAGAGACCCAGTACTTC.

The rearrangement links TRBV4-1 to TRBJ1-1, with D maybe TRBD1 (6 bases). The germline CDR1 and CDR2 sequences are MGHRA and YSYEKL. Deletions cut 2 bases from V and 1 base from J, with 14 bases between. This CDR3 is built from 16 residues. Here the CDR3 reads CASSQRSGAGNTEAFF. For the CDR3, the DNA is TGCGCCAGCAGCCAAAGATCAGGGGCCGGGAACACTGAAGCTTTCTTT.

At least ten counts were recorded for this clonotype. This chain connects TRBV7-9 to TRBJ2-1, with TRBD1 matching over 7 bases. Germline trimming cut 5 bases from V and 8 bases from J; bases unmatched to any gene: 12. From germline, CDR1 is SEHNR and CDR2 FQNEAQ (reference sequence). This CDR3 contains 15 residues. CDR3 in amino acids: CASSPTGLVWDEQFF. The CDR3 coding sequence is TGTGCCAGCAGCCCGACAGGGTTAGTTTGGGATGAGCAGTTCTTC.

This clonotype was seen more than once but under ten times. CDR3 amino acids: CATSRRGYQETQYF. In DNA, the CDR3 is TGTGCCACAAGCAGGCGGGGGTACCAAGAGACCCAGTACTTC. This chain connects TRBV27 to TRBJ2-5, with TRBD2 matching over 7 bases. The J segment lost 0 bases and the V segment lost 10 bases, leaving 8 bases of the junction unmatched. Germline assignment: CDR1 MNHEY and CDR2 SMNVEV (reference sequence). The CDR3 covers 14 residues.

This sequence joins TRBV6-4 and TRBJ1-6; maybe TRBD1 (6 bases). The CDR3 length is 15 residues. V lost 3 bases and J lost 10, with 16 bases in between. Germline CDR1 MRHNA, CDR2 SNTAGT. In DNA form, the CDR3 reads TGTGCCAGCAGTGAGGGGGGGCTTCTAAACTCACCCCTCCACTTT. Protein product: CASSEGGLLNSPLHF.

The chain employs TRBV15 and TRBJ2-1; D uncertain. The CDR3 is 14 residues long. The germline gives CDR1 LNHNV, CDR2 YYDKDF (reference sequence). V shed 1 base and J shed 5 bases, with 9 bases lying between them. CDR3 sequence: CATSRVQTNNEQFF. CDR3 DNA sequence: TGTGCCACCAGCAGAGTTCAGACGAACAATGAGCAGTTCTTC.

CDR3 sequence: CASRELAGELFF. CDR3 in DNA: TGTGCCTCCAGGGAGTTGGCCGGGGAGCTGTTTTTT. The V gene is TRBV6-5, the J gene TRBJ2-2; D is perhaps TRBD1 or TRBD2 (5 bases each). From germline, CDR1 is MNHEY and CDR2 SVGAGI. With 11 bases removed from V and 6 bases from J, the gap between germline ends came to 13 bases. This CDR3 comprises 12 residues.

The rearrangement uses TRBV7-8 and TRBJ2-7; the D gene is possibly TRBD2 (5 bases). Between the trimmed V and J ends, which lost 5 bases and 3 bases, there was a span of 11 bases. Germline lookup yields CDR1 SGHVS and CDR2 FQNEAQ. The CDR3 runs 13 residues. The CDR3 bases are TGTGCCAGCAGCCCTTCGGGGTTCTACGAGCAGTACGTC. This gives the protein CASSPSGFYEQYV.

The genes are TRBV12-3 or TRBV12-4 and TRBJ2-7, with D possibly matching TRBD1 (5 bases). Trimming pared 6 bases from V and 1 base from J, leaving 16 bases between. The CDR3 is 15 residues long. CDR3 in DNA: TGTGCCAGCAGGCTCACAGGCGATATTTCCTACGAGCAGTACTTC. Protein product: CASRLTGDISYEQYF.

V is TRBV2 and J is TRBJ2-1; D uncertain. CDR1 and CDR2 from the germline V gene are SNHLY and FYNNEI. Trimming cost V 6 bases and J 4 bases, with 10 bases left between them. The CDR3 extends over 13 amino acids. The CDR3, as DNA: TGTGCCAGCAGGACCCGGCTTTACAATGAGCAGTTCTTC. Protein sequence: CASRTRLYNEQFF.

The genes are TRBV6-6 and TRBJ2-5; no firm D call. Germline values: CDR1 MNHNY, CDR2 SVGAGI (reference sequence). The CDR3 length is 12 residues. V shed 7 bases and J shed 4 bases, with 10 bases lying between them. This chain's CDR3 is CASISGGETQYF. The CDR3 coding sequence is TGTGCCAGCATCTCCGGTGGAGAGACCCAGTACTTC.

This clonotype was observed at least ten times. J is TRBJ2-5 and V is TRBV7-6, with TRBD1 matching over 9 bases. The CDR3 extends over 14 amino acids. CDR1 and CDR2 from the germline V gene are SGHVS and FNYEAQ. The J segment lost 3 bases and the V segment lost 6 bases, leaving 5 bases of the junction unmatched. The CDR3 region is CASRRTGDEETQYF. Written as DNA, the CDR3 is TGTGCCAGCAGACGGACAGGGGATGAAGAGACCCAGTACTTC.

This chain uses TRBV14 with TRBJ2-7; D is undetermined. Per germline, CDR1 SGHDN and CDR2 FVKESK. Trimming cost V 2 bases and J 5 bases, with 7 bases left between them. CDR3 size: 12 residues. The CDR3 protein is CASSQTLHEQYV. The DNA of the CDR3 is TGTGCCAGCAGCCAAACGCTCCACGAGCAGTACGTC.

The CDR3 sequence is CASQNQSGGAGETQYF. The CDR3 DNA is TGTGCCAGCCAAAATCAAAGCGGGGGGGCCGGAGAGACCCAGTACTTC. The V and J genes are TRBV27 and TRBJ2-5; TRBD2 aligns across 10 bases. Looked up from germline, CDR1 is MNHEY and CDR2 is SMNVEV (reference sequence). This CDR3 is 16 amino acids long. V shed 8 bases, J shed 4 bases, and the junction held 13 bases outside the gene matches.

To note about this clonotype: The junction shows a germline mismatch at one end, possibly a read error. The V call is TRBV7-9, the J call TRBJ2-1; perhaps TRBD2 as D (6 bases). This CDR3 comprises 16 residues. Germline V gene lookup returns CDR1 SEHNR and CDR2 FQNEAQ (reference sequence). The CDR3 bases are TGTGACAGCAGCTTAGCGGAGGGCAGCTCCTACAATGAGCAGTTCTTC. Encoded protein: CDSSLAEGSSYNEQFF.

The CDR3 sequence: CASSTWTEFQETQYF. The CDR3 nucleotides read TGTGCCAGCAGTACATGGACAGAATTCCAAGAGACCCAGTACTTC. The chain is built from TRBV6-5 and TRBJ2-5; tentative D call: TRBD1 (6 bases). CDR1 MNHEY and CDR2 SVGAGI come from the germline V gene. This CDR3 has 15 residues. Trimming removed 5 bases from V and 1 base from J, with 14 bases in between.

In this sample, this clonotype turned up many times. The chain carries TRBV7-9 and TRBJ2-7, with a weak D call TRBD1 (5 bases). CDR1 is SEHNR and CDR2 is FQNEAQ in the germline V gene (reference sequence). The CDR3 runs to 11 residues. Deletions cut 2 bases from V and 6 bases from J, with 5 bases between. DNA for the CDR3: TGTGCCAGCAGCTTAAGGGGCGAGCAGTACTTC. Its translation: CASSLRGEQYF.

The chain has TRBV20-1 and TRBJ1-1, with 7 positions matching TRBD1. V lost 0 bases, J lost 1 base, and 5 bases stayed unmatched. The CDR3 is 15 residues long. CDR1 is DFQATT, CDR2 SNEGSKA, per germline (reference sequence). Written as DNA, the CDR3 is TGCAGTGCTAGAGATTACAGGGGCGAGAACACTGAAGCTTTCTTT. It specifies CSARDYRGENTEAFF.

This clonotype has just a few counts. V gene TRBV6-1 combines with J gene TRBJ2-7, with a tentative D call TRBD2 (5 bases). This CDR3 spans 15 amino acids. Per the germline V gene, CDR1 is MNHNS and CDR2 is SASEGT. Trimming removed 1 base at V and 3 bases at J, with 13 bases between. CDR3 residues: CASSEDDYGDYEQYF. In DNA form, the CDR3 reads TGTGCCAGCAGTGAAGACGACTACGGGGACTACGAGCAGTACTTC.

The rearrangement uses TRBV28 and TRBJ2-6; D is unresolved. The CDR3 covers 17 residues. Trimming took 4 bases from V and 0 from J, leaving 13 bases between them. CDR1 and CDR2 (germline): MDHEN, SYDVKM. The CDR3: CASSYGPGSSGANVLTF. In DNA form, the CDR3 reads TGTGCCAGCAGTTACGGTCCAGGAAGCTCTGGGGCCAACGTCCTGACTTTC.

This rearrangement joins TRBV25-1 to TRBJ1-2; tentatively, D is TRBD1 (5 bases). Trimming removed 4 bases from V and 8 bases from J, with 17 bases in between. The CDR3 extends over 14 amino acids. Germline CDR1 is MGHDK and CDR2 is SYGVNS. CDR3 in amino acids: CASSAKAGYRGYTF. The CDR3 bases are TGTGCCAGCAGTGCCAAAGCAGGTTACAGGGGCTACACCTTC.

This clonotype was observed a handful of times. The chain has TRBV19 and TRBJ1-1; D call uncertain. Trimming took 7 bases from V and 4 from J, leaving 10 bases between them. Germline V gives CDR1 LNHDA, CDR2 SQIVND (reference sequence). The CDR3 runs to 12 residues. CDR3 DNA: TGTGCCAGTATGTGGGGTGCCACTGAAGCTTTCTTT. Its translation: CASMWGATEAFF.